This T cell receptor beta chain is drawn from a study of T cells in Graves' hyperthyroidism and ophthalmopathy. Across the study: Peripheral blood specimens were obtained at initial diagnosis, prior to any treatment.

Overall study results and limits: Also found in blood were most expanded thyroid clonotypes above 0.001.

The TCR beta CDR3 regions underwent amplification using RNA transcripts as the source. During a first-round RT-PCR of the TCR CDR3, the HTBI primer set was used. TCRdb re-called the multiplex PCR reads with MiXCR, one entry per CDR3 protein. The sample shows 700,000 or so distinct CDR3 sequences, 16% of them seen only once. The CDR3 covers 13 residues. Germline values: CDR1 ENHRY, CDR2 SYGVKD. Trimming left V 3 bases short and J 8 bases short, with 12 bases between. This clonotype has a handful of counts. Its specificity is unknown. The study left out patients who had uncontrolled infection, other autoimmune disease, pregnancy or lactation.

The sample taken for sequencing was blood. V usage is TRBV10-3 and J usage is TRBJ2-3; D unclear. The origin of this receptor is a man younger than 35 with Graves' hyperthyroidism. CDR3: CAISDSDEATQYF. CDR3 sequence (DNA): TGTGCCATCAGTGACTCGGACGAAGCTACGCAGTATTTT.